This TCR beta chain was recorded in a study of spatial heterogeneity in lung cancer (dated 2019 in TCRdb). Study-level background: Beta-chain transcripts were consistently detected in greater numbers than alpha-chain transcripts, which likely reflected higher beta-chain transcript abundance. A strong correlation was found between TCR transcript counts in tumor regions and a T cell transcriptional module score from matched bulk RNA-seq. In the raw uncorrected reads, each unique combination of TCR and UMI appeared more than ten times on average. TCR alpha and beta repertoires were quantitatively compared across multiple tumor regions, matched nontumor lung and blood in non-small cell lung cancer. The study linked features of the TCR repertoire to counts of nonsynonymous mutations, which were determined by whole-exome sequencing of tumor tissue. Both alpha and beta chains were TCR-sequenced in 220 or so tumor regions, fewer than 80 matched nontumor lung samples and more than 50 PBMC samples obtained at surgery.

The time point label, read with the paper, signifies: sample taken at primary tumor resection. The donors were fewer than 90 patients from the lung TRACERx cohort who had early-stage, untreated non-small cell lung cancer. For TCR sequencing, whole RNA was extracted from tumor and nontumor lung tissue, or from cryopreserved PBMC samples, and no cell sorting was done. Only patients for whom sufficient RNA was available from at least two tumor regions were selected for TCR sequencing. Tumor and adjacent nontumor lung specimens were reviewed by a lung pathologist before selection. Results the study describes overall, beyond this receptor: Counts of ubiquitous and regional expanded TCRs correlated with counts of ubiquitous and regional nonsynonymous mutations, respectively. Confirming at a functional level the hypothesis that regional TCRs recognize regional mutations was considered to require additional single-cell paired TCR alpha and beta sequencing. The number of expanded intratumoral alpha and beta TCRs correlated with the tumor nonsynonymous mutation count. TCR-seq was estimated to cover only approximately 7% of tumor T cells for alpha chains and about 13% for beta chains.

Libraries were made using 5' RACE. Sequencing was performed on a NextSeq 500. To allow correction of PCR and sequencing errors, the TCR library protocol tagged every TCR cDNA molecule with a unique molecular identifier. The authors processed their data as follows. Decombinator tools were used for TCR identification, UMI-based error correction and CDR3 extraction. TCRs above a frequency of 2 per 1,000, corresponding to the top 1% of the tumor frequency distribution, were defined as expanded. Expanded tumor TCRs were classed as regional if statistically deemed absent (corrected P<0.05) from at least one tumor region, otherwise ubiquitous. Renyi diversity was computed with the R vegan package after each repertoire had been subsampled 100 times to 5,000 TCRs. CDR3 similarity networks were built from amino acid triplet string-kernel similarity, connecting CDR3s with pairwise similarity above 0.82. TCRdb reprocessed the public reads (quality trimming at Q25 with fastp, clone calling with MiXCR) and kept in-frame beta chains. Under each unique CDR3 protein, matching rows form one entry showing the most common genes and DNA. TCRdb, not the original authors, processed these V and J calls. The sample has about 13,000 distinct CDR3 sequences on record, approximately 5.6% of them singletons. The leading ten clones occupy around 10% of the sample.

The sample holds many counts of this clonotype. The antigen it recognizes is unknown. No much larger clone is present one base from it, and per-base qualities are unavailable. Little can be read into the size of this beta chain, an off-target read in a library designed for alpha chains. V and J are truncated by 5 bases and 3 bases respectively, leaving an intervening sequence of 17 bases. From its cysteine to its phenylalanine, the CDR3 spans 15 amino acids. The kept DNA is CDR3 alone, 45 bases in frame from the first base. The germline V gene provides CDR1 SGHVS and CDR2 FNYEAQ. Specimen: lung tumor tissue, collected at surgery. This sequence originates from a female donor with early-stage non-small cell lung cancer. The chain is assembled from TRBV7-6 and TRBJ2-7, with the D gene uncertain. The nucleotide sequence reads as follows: TGTGCCAGCAGCCAATACTCCGGGTTGTACTACGAGCAGTACTTC. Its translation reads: CASSQYSGLYYEQYF.